This T cell receptor (beta chain) comes out of a study of blood T cell repertoires in COVID-19. Only in-frame clones appear in the TCRdb table, and some are missing; sequencing was by immunoSEQ multiplex PCR. Of some 150,000 clones in the sample, about 86% were seen once. This CDR3 is built from 13 residues. Germline V gene data show CDR1 as SNHLY and CDR2 as FYNNEI. V lost 7 bases and J 1 base, leaving 8 bases between the germline ends. The chain is built from TRBV2 and TRBJ1-5; D is possibly TRBD1 (5 bases). Sample: peripheral blood. The clonotype comes from a human donor with acute or convalescent COVID-19. The donor label of this sample is uncertain. CDR3 sequence: CASNAGSNQPQHF. CDR3 sequence (DNA): TGTGCCAGCAATGCAGGGAGCAATCAGCCCCAGCATTTT.